The rows below give T cell receptor beta chains drawn from one sample of a study of patients and donors after allogeneic stem cell transplantation. TCRdb reprocessed the RT-PCR reads with MiXCR, giving one entry per CDR3 protein. Here the sample spans roughly 880,000 distinct CDR3 sequences, around 17% being singletons. The sequencing input was blood, either unsorted or a sorted T cell fraction (not recorded which). The receptor source for this set is a human donor who was either an allogeneic HSCT recipient or a stem cell or donor lymphocyte infusion donor (not recorded which). It is not recorded whose cells these are; they may come from a transplant donor. Each CDR3 is given with its conserved first and last residue. The order of the fields is V gene, D gene, clone size, J gene, CDR3 protein, CDR3 DNA. D genes are given only for firm matches. Size is omitted from some rows. Given values are once, few, many or a class for expanded clones.

v_call: TRBV20-1; d_call: NA; clone_size: NA; j_call: TRBJ2-2; cdr3_aa: CSARFAGAGELFF; cdr3_nt: TGCAGTGCTAGATTTGCGGGCGCCGGGGAGCTGTTTTTT
v_call: TRBV30; d_call: NA; clone_size: few; j_call: TRBJ1-1; cdr3_aa: CAGGGNTEAFF; cdr3_nt: TGTGCCGGAGGAGGGAACACTGAAGCTTTCTTT
v_call: TRBV9; d_call: NA; clone_size: few; j_call: TRBJ2-3; cdr3_aa: CASAGRSSTDTQYF; cdr3_nt: TGTGCCAGCGCGGGCAGGTCTAGCACAGATACGCAGTATTTT
v_call: TRBV6-5; d_call: NA; clone_size: few; j_call: TRBJ1-1; cdr3_aa: CASSYGQGLSFF; cdr3_nt: TGTGCCAGCAGTTACGGGCAAGGCTTGTCTTTCTTT
v_call: TRBV21-1; d_call: NA; clone_size: few; j_call: TRBJ2-7; cdr3_aa: CASSIRDRPSYEQYF; cdr3_nt: TGTGCCAGCAGCATAAGAGACAGACCTTCCTACGAGCAGTACTTC
v_call: TRBV19; d_call: NA; clone_size: NA; j_call: TRBJ2-1; cdr3_aa: CASSILQGNEQFF; cdr3_nt: TGTGCCAGTAGTATTCTCCAAGGCAATGAGCAGTTCTTC
v_call: TRBV6-4; d_call: NA; clone_size: few; j_call: TRBJ2-3; cdr3_aa: CASSPSPEDTQYF; cdr3_nt: TGTGCCAGCAGCCCCTCCCCAGAAGATACGCAGTATTTT
v_call: TRBV7-2; d_call: TRBD1; clone_size: NA; j_call: TRBJ1-1; cdr3_aa: CASSRRGLGTEAFF; cdr3_nt: TGTGCCAGCAGCAGAAGGGGGCTTGGGACTGAAGCTTTCTTT
v_call: TRBV28; d_call: TRBD2; clone_size: NA; j_call: TRBJ2-1; cdr3_aa: CASSFPSGRANEQFF; cdr3_nt: TGTGCCAGCAGTTTCCCCAGCGGGAGGGCCAATGAGCAGTTCTTC
v_call: TRBV28; d_call: NA; clone_size: few; j_call: TRBJ1-1; cdr3_aa: CASRSGVLEAFF; cdr3_nt: TGTGCCAGCAGGTCAGGGGTCCTTGAAGCTTTCTTT
v_call: TRBV28; d_call: TRBD1; clone_size: NA; j_call: TRBJ1-5; cdr3_aa: CASSSRQGGYQPQHF; cdr3_nt: TGTGCCAGCAGTTCCAGACAGGGAGGGTATCAGCCCCAGCATTTT
v_call: TRBV20-1; d_call: NA; clone_size: NA; j_call: TRBJ2-7; cdr3_aa: CSARDADYEQYF; cdr3_nt: TGCAGTGCTAGAGATGCAGACTACGAGCAGTACTTC
v_call: TRBV4-1; d_call: NA; clone_size: NA; j_call: TRBJ1-1; cdr3_aa: CASSPRDSAWSGTYTEAFF; cdr3_nt: TGCGCCAGCAGCCCCAGGGACTCGGCCTGGTCCGGAACCTACACTGAAGCTTTCTTT
v_call: TRBV20-1; d_call: NA; clone_size: NA; j_call: TRBJ2-2; cdr3_aa: CSARRSSERFLNTGELFF; cdr3_nt: TGCAGTGCTAGAAGAAGTAGCGAGCGCTTCTTGAACACCGGGGAGCTGTTTTTT
v_call: TRBV2; d_call: NA; clone_size: NA; j_call: TRBJ2-2; cdr3_aa: CASSVGAGTGELFF; cdr3_nt: TGTGCCAGCAGTGTCGGGGCGGGCACCGGGGAGCTGTTTTTT